The text below deals with one TCR beta chain. No antigen is known for it. Regarding time point: pretreatment peripheral blood. Patients suffered from locally advanced or metastatic urothelial carcinoma. The table came from immunoSEQ multiplex PCR; TCRdb's copy has only in-frame clones and leaves some out. Here the sample spans some 40,000 clones, over 80% being singletons. These data come from a study of PD-L1 blockade in urothelial cancer. Study at large: Analyses were performed on blood at 3 weeks after treatment start (the second dose) and at 6 weeks.

General study points: Sub-median blood TCR clonality before treatment predicted longer survival.

Sample: PBMCs, taken around atezolizumab (anti-PD-L1) treatment. This receptor was taken from an older man with urothelial cancer.

The CDR3 bases are TGTGCCAGCAGTGCGGGTTCGGATACGCAGTATTTT. Protein: CASSAGSDTQYF. V usage is TRBV25-1 and J usage is TRBJ2-3; D unclear. CDR1 is MGHDK and CDR2 is SYGVNS in the germline V gene. The V gene lost 4 bases and the J gene lost 6 bases, with 8 bases spanning the gap. The CDR3 sequence is 12 residues long.